The clone carrying this T cell receptor beta chain occurred once. Its antigen remains unknown. Individual cDNA molecules were tagged with unique molecular identifiers. TCRdb processed the 5' RACE reads anew with MiXCR; each CDR3 protein has one entry. This sample has 46,000 or so distinct CDR3 sequences, with around 14% found just once. The sample originates from a study of early T cells in non-severe SARS-CoV-2 infection. Study as a whole: With bulk RNA from unsorted whole blood as input, sequencing yielded unpaired chains.

General study results and limits: Private and CD4 specificities were missed by VDJdb matching, skewed to anti-spike CD8.

The V gene's germline CDR1 is MGHRA and CDR2 YSYEKL. J lost 2 bases, V lost 1 base, and 3 bases had no gene match. The CDR3 loop spans 15 amino acids. What was sequenced was whole blood. This clonotype was obtained from an adult who was a healthcare worker with PCR-confirmed SARS-CoV-2 infection or an uninfected control (not recorded which). The rearrangement joins TRBV4-1 to TRBJ2-5; 8 positions match TRBD1. This CDR3 is CASSQGWTGQETQYF. Written as DNA, the CDR3 is TGCGCCAGCAGCCAAGGCTGGACAGGGCAAGAGACCCAGTACTTC.